These 32 T cell receptor beta chains originate from one sample sequenced in a study of graft-versus-host responses after intestinal transplantation. The table came from immunoSEQ multiplex PCR; TCRdb's copy has only in-frame clones and leaves some out. The sample records about 13,000 clones, about 30% being singletons. Plating of roughly 200,000 CFSE-labeled responder cells was done together with roughly 200,000 irradiated, violet-dye-labeled stimulator cells. The sequences come from alloreactive CD8+ T cells from a mixed lymphocyte reaction culture, collected before intestinal transplant. Subset noted: CFSE-low proliferating T cells sorted from approximately 6-day pre-transplant mixed lymphocyte reaction (GvH or HvG direction). The receptors stem from a human patient who received an intestinal transplant.

This chain connects TRBV30 to TRBJ2-2; D is undetermined. The V end was cut by 4 bases, the J end by 6 bases, with 12 bases between. From germline, CDR1 is GTSNPN and CDR2 SVGIG (reference sequence). The CDR3 has 13 residues. The DNA for the CDR3 is TGTGCCTGGACTCTACCCTATGCCGGGGAGCTGTTTTTT. Translating it yields CAWTLPYAGELFF.

The chain joins TRBV7-9 to TRBJ2-7; tentative D call: TRBD1 (6 bases). V lost 5 bases to trimming and J lost 3 bases, with 11 bases between them. The CDR3 length is 13 residues. The germline V gene has CDR1 SEHNR and CDR2 FQNEAQ (reference sequence). The CDR3 loop reads CASSPGVNYEQYF. The CDR3 DNA follows: TGTGCCAGCAGCCCAGGGGTAAACTACGAGCAGTACTTC.

In nucleotides, the CDR3 is TGTGCCAGCCTCCTGACTAGCGGGTTCAATGAGCAGTTCTTC. Protein product: CASLLTSGFNEQFF. This sequence joins TRBV7-2 and TRBJ2-1; 10 bases agree with TRBD2. CDR1 SGHTA and CDR2 FQGNSA come from the germline V gene. Germline trimming cut 8 bases from V and 6 bases from J; bases unmatched to any gene: 7. The CDR3 loop spans 14 amino acids. The variable domain in full, with the rest retrieved from reference TRBV7-2 and TRBJ2-1, is GAGVSQSPSNKVTEKGKDVELRCDPISGHTALYWYRQSLGQGLEFLIYFQGNSAPDKSGLPSDRFSAERTGGSVSTLTIQRTQQEDSAVYLCASLLTSGFNEQFFGPGTRLTVL.

This clone rates as medium-sized. The chain couples TRBV27 to TRBJ2-1; 10 bases fit TRBD1. The ends lost 6 bases at V and 5 bases at J; junction bases unmatched: 4. The CDR3 spans 14 residues. Germline V CDR1 and CDR2: MNHEY, SMNVEV (reference sequence). CDR3 residues: CASSWDRGNNEQFF. DNA for the CDR3: TGTGCCAGCAGCTGGGACAGGGGTAACAATGAGCAGTTCTTC.

The CDR3 bases are TGTGCCAGCAGCGTGGACAGGGGAGACGGAAACACCATATATTTT. Translation gives CASSVDRGDGNTIYF. The chain is built from TRBV9 and TRBJ1-3; 9 bases are shared with TRBD1. This CDR3 comprises 15 residues. V was clipped by 2 bases and J by 4 bases; unmatched bases: 4. Germline CDR1 reads SGDLS; CDR2 reads YYNGEE.

CDR3 in DNA: TGTGCCAGCAGCGTAACCGATGGGAACTGGCTCGGGACTAGCGGGAGATGGGGGCACAATGAGCAGTTCTTC. As protein: CASSVTDGNWLGTSGRWGHNEQFF. The chain employs TRBV9 and TRBJ2-1, with 14 bases aligning to TRBD2. The CDR3 loop spans 24 amino acids. The V gene end was trimmed by 1 base and the J gene end by 5 bases; junction bases not matched to a gene: 26. Germline V CDR1 and CDR2: SGDLS, YYNGEE.

This sequence joins TRBV7-9 and TRBJ2-1, with D uncertain. Trimming cost V 0 bases and J 6 bases, with 6 bases left between them. Germline assignment: CDR1 SEHNR and CDR2 FQNEAQ (reference sequence). The CDR3 runs to 13 residues. CDR3 amino acids: CASSLAFPNEQFF. The CDR3 region has the DNA TGTGCCAGCAGCTTAGCGTTCCCCAATGAGCAGTTCTTC.

The CDR3 spells CASSYSGDRAGNTIYF. The CDR3 nucleotides read TGTGCCAGCAGTTACTCAGGGGACCGGGCTGGAAACACCATATATTTT. The chain combines TRBV6-5 with TRBJ1-3; D might be TRBD1 (5 bases). V lost 0 bases and J lost 2, with 11 bases in between. The germline V gene encodes CDR1 MNHEY and CDR2 SVGAGI. The CDR3 has 16 amino acids.

V usage is TRBV5-4 and J usage is TRBJ1-1; a possible D gene is TRBD1 (5 bases). The CDR3 totals 18 residues. From germline, CDR1 is SGHNT and CDR2 YYREEE (reference sequence). V lost 4 bases and J 3 bases, leaving 25 bases between the germline ends. The CDR3 protein is CASSKPGKTGRRDTEAFF. The CDR3 DNA follows: TGTGCCAGCAGCAAACCGGGCAAAACAGGTAGAAGAGACACTGAAGCTTTCTTT. Drawing the rest from reference TRBV5-4 and TRBJ1-1, the complete variable domain is ETGVTQSPTHLIKTRGQQVTLRCSSQSGHNTVSWYQQALGQGPQFIFQYYREEENGRGNFPPRFSGLQFPNYSSELNVNALELDDSALYLCASSKPGKTGRRDTEAFFGQGTRLTVV.

CDR3 amino acids: CASSLEAGRDSPLHF. CDR3 bases: TGCGCCAGCAGCTTGGAGGCAGGTCGCGATTCACCCCTCCACTTT. The gene calls are TRBV5-1 and TRBJ1-6; D remains ambiguous. The CDR3 runs to 15 residues. V was trimmed by 0 bases and J by 8 bases, leaving 12 bases between them. Germline assignment: CDR1 SGHRS and CDR2 YFSETQ. The whole variable domain, remainder taken from reference TRBV5-1 and TRBJ1-6, is KAGVTQTPRYLIKTRGQQVTLSCSPISGHRSVSWYQQTPGQGLQFLFEYFSETQRNKGNFPGRFSGRQFSNSRSEMNVSTLELGDSALYLCASSLEAGRDSPLHFGNGTRLTVT.

This sequence joins TRBV30 and TRBJ1-5; the match to TRBD1 covers 7 bases. Germline-derived CDR1 and CDR2 are GTSNPN and SVGIG (reference sequence). The CDR3 sequence is 17 residues long. The J segment lost 5 bases and the V segment lost 0 bases, leaving 13 bases of the junction unmatched. The CDR3 loop reads CAWSVQPCRGGDQPQHF. The CDR3, as DNA: TGTGCCTGGAGTGTACAGCCCTGCAGGGGGGGGGATCAGCCCCAGCATTTT.

The V gene is TRBV11-2, the J gene TRBJ2-1, with 7 bases lining up with TRBD2. This CDR3 region has 14 residues. J was trimmed by 9 bases and V by 1 base; bases with no gene match: 6. Germline values: CDR1 SGHAT, CDR2 FQNNGV. The CDR3 DNA reads as TGTGCCAGCAGCTTAGCGGCGGGAGATGCTGAGCAGTTCTTC. The encoded protein is CASSLAAGDAEQFF.

By share, this clone counts as medium-sized (0.01 to 0.1%). The chain combines TRBV5-1 with TRBJ2-3; the match to TRBD2 covers 9 bases. Germline V gene data show CDR1 as SGHRS and CDR2 as YFSETQ. The CDR3 totals 15 residues. V dropped 4 bases and J dropped 3; count of bases not matched to a gene: 6. The CDR3 DNA reads as TGCGCCAGCAGCATGGGGACTAGCACTACAGATACGCAGTATTTT. This sequence encodes CASSMGTSTTDTQYF. The full variable domain, its missing parts supplied by reference TRBV5-1 and TRBJ2-3, is KAGVTQTPRYLIKTRGQQVTLSCSPISGHRSVSWYQQTPGQGLQFLFEYFSETQRNKGNFPGRFSGRQFSNSRSEMNVSTLELGDSALYLCASSMGTSTTDTQYFGPGTRLTVL.

By sample share, this clone is medium-sized. Here the CDR3 reads CASSPLRGAGTNEKLFF. CDR3 coding DNA: TGTGCCAGCAGTCCACTCCGGGGGGCAGGAACTAATGAAAAACTGTTTTTT. V usage is TRBV27 and J usage is TRBJ1-4; D may be TRBD1 (6 bases). The germline V gene has CDR1 MNHEY and CDR2 SMNVEV (reference sequence). V lost 5 bases and J lost 1, with 17 bases in between. This CDR3 has 17 amino acids.

This clone occurred a few times. CDR3 residues: CASSPASVGVLETQYF. The CDR3 bases are TGTGCCAGCAGCCCGGCGAGTGTGGGAGTACTTGAGACCCAGTACTTC. The chain links TRBV28 to TRBJ2-5, with D possibly TRBD2 on 5 matching bases. V shed 6 bases and J shed 5 bases, with 22 bases lying between them. Looked up from germline, CDR1 is MDHEN and CDR2 is SYDVKM. The CDR3 is 16 residues long.

This rearrangement joins TRBV21-1 to TRBJ2-5; TRBD2 is the table's D call, not checked against the DNA. TRBV21-1 is described as a pseudogene. This CDR3 is built from 19 residues. The CDR3 DNA is TGTGCCAGCAGCAAAGAAGATGAGGCGGCTATCGTTTGTCTGGAGACCCAGTACTTC. This translates into CASSKEDEAAIVCLETQYF.

V gene TRBV28 combines with J gene TRBJ2-5; TRBD1 or TRBD2 may be the D gene (6 bases each). The assigned J gene may be wrong: the sequence end matches TRBJ2-7 better. The CDR3 runs 15 residues. Germline V CDR1 and CDR2: MDHEN, SYDVKM. This CDR3 is CASSLRGRRAYEQYF. The CDR3 region has the DNA TGTGCCAGCAGTTTACGGGGGCGAAGGGCCTACGAGCAGTACTTC.

This clone appeared once. The rearrangement joins TRBV21-1 to TRBJ1-3; the table's D call, TRBD1, has no DNA check behind it. TRBV21-1 is a pseudogene locus. The CDR3 covers 17 residues. As DNA, the CDR3 is TGTGCCAGCAGGGGGGCTTTAGCTACAACACGACGAAACACCATATATTTT. Protein sequence: CASRGALATTRRNTIYF.

This clone was observed a few times. The chain combines TRBV28 with TRBJ2-7, with D hard to call. Trimming cost V 3 bases and J 2 bases, with 8 bases left between them. Germline CDR1 and CDR2: MDHEN and SYDVKM. The CDR3 consists of 13 residues. CDR3 nucleotide sequence: TGTGCCAGCAGTTTCCCAGACGCCTACGAGCAGTACTTC. Translation: CASSFPDAYEQYF.

This clone was counted between two and nine times. The CDR3 loop reads CASSQGVRSYEQYF. Written as DNA, the CDR3 is TGTGCCAGCAGTCAGGGGGTCAGGTCCTACGAGCAGTACTTC. The genes are TRBV11-2 and TRBJ2-7; TRBD1 aligns across 7 bases. CDR3 length: 14 residues. Germline values: CDR1 SGHAT, CDR2 FQNNGV. V lost 6 bases to trimming and J lost 1 base; unmatched junction nucleotides: 6. The entire variable domain, with the rest obtained from reference TRBV11-2 and TRBJ2-7, is as follows: EAGVAQSPRYKIIEKRQSVAFWCNPISGHATLYWYQQILGQGPKLLIQFQNNGVVDDSQLPKDRFSAERLKGVDSTLKIQPAKLEDSAVYLCASSQGVRSYEQYFGPGTRLTVT.

This clone was detected a few times. The junction departs from the called germline gene at one end, perhaps through a read error. The J gene is TRBJ2-5, the V gene TRBV7-6; TRBD2 might be the D (6 bases). The J call is doubtful: the DNA matches TRBJ2-7 better. This CDR3 contains 14 residues. The germline V gene encodes CDR1 SGHVS and CDR2 FNYEAQ. The CDR3 region is CASSLMEGSYEQYF. The CDR3, as DNA: TGTGCCAGTAGCTTAATGGAGGGGTCCTACGAGCAGTACTTC.

This clone ranks as medium-sized (0.01 to 0.1%). This chain links TRBV19 with TRBJ1-5, with D tentatively TRBD1 (5 bases). Trimming removed 2 bases from V and 7 bases from J, with 12 bases in between. CDR1 is LNHDA and CDR2 is SQIVND in the germline V gene (reference sequence). This CDR3 contains 14 residues. CDR3 sequence reads: CASSIWQGGQPQHF. The CDR3 nucleotides are TGTGCCAGTAGTATATGGCAGGGAGGGCAGCCCCAGCATTTT.

By its share, this clone is medium-sized (0.01 to 0.1%). The rearrangement uses TRBV7-2 and TRBJ1-3; a possible D gene is TRBD1 (5 bases). This CDR3 comprises 15 residues. The V gene's germline CDR1 is SGHTA and CDR2 FQGNSA. V lost 1 base, J lost 0 bases, and 7 bases lay in between. The CDR3: CASSLEGFSGNTIYF. The CDR3 region has the DNA TGTGCCAGCAGCTTAGAGGGGTTCTCTGGAAACACCATATATTTT.

The rearrangement joins TRBV7-2 to TRBJ2-1; D may be TRBD1 (6 bases). Trimming stripped 7 bases from V and 0 bases from J, with 13 bases between. The CDR3 has 15 residues. CDR1 is SGHTA and CDR2 is FQGNSA in the germline V gene. The CDR3 here is CASKNRDISYNEQFF. The CDR3 DNA is TGTGCCAGCAAGAACCGGGACATCTCCTACAATGAGCAGTTCTTC.

The rearrangement uses TRBV7-6 and TRBJ2-7; 11 bases map to TRBD2. Germline V gene data show CDR1 as SGHVS and CDR2 as FNYEAQ. The CDR3 is 15 residues long. Trimming removed 5 bases from V and 1 base from J; junction bases left unmatched: 4. CDR3 sequence: CASSVGTSGSYEQYF. The DNA of the CDR3 is TGTGCCAGCAGCGTGGGGACTAGCGGTTCCTACGAGCAGTACTTC.

In this sample, this clone is medium-sized. This rearrangement joins TRBV29-1 to TRBJ1-4; 8 nucleotides line up with TRBD1. This CDR3 comprises 13 residues. V shed 3 bases and J 8 bases; nucleotides not matched to a gene: 5. CDR1 SQVTM and CDR2 ANQGSEA come from the germline V gene. For the CDR3, the DNA is TGCAGCGTTGAGACAGGGGTGGAGGAAAAACTGTTTTTT. Encoded protein: CSVETGVEEKLFF.

This clone is labeled as medium-sized. The CDR3 region has the DNA TGTGCCAGCAGCCCCGGGACAGAGGAGAGAGACGAGCAGTACTTC. This codes for CASSPGTEERDEQYF. The chain combines TRBV5-8 with TRBJ2-7; 7 bases match TRBD1. CDR1 is SGHTS, CDR2 YDEGEE, per germline. The CDR3 is 15 amino acids. V shed 4 bases, J shed 5 bases, and the junction held 12 bases outside the gene matches.

The J gene is TRBJ1-4, the V gene TRBV4-1, with no clear D. This CDR3 is 20 amino acids long. The V and J ends lost 0 bases and 0 bases respectively, with 20 bases between them. Germline CDR1 MGHRA, CDR2 YSYEKL. Here the CDR3 reads CASSQEVGQLLPATNEKLFF. CDR3 nucleotide sequence: TGCGCCAGCAGCCAAGAGGTGGGCCAGCTATTACCCGCAACTAATGAAAAACTGTTTTTT.

The V gene is TRBV4-1, the J gene TRBJ1-1; possible D gene TRBD1, 5 bases. Trimming stripped 1 base from V and 4 bases from J, with 19 bases between. The CDR3 is 17 amino acids. In germline, CDR1 is MGHRA, CDR2 YSYEKL. The CDR3 is CASSQVEMTVRGTEAFF. The CDR3 DNA follows: TGCGCCAGCAGCCAAGTAGAAATGACAGTCCGGGGCACTGAAGCTTTCTTT.

The sample holds a few counts of this clone. The chain uses TRBV6-6 and TRBJ2-7; 8 bases are a match to TRBD2. Looked up from germline, CDR1 is MNHNY and CDR2 is SVGAGI (reference sequence). This CDR3 is 15 amino acids long. Trimming took 6 bases from V and 0 from J; bases not matched to a gene: 7. The CDR3 DNA follows: TGTGCCAGCAGACCCCTTAGCGGGGCCTCCTACGAGCAGTACTTC. Protein sequence: CASRPLSGASYEQYF.

This clone has a handful of counts. The germline gene is not matched at one end of the junction; a read error may be the cause. The chain recombines TRBV4-1 with TRBJ2-1; D unresolved. Per the germline V gene, CDR1 is MGHRA and CDR2 is YSYEKL. The CDR3 is 13 amino acids. CDR3: CASSQLWDNEQFF. The CDR3, as DNA: TGTGCCAGCAGCCAACTTTGGGACAATGAGCAGTTCTTC.

This clone was found a few times. The J gene is TRBJ1-1, the V gene TRBV7-6, with D hard to call. CDR1 SGHVS and CDR2 FNYEAQ come from the germline V gene. Deletions cut 3 bases from V and 1 base from J, with 6 bases between. This CDR3 region has 13 residues. In DNA form, the CDR3 reads TGTGCCAGCAGCTTTGGGCCGAACACTGAAGCTTTCTTT. It encodes CASSFGPNTEAFF.